This passage covers 21 T cell receptor beta chains from one sample sequenced in a study of cytomegalovirus exposure and HLA in healthy donors. The primer mix had 60 Vbeta and 13 Jbeta primers. Data came from immunoSEQ multiplex PCR; TCRdb stores just in-frame clones and leaves some out. The sample includes about 170,000 clones, around 80% of them seen just once. Sequences were obtained from PBMCs. These receptors all come from a woman between 45 and 65 years old in good health and CMV-seronegative.

V is TRBV30 and J is TRBJ1-2, with D uncertain. This CDR3 is built from 11 residues. V dropped 3 bases and J dropped 6 bases, with 8 bases sitting between them. The germline CDR1 and CDR2 sequences are GTSNPN and SVGIG (reference sequence). Here the CDR3 DNA reads TGTGCCTGGAGGGGAGGCGATGGCTACACCTTC. This translates into CAWRGGDGYTF.

J is TRBJ2-1 and V is TRBV11-2, with D tentatively TRBD1 (5 bases). Deletions cut 5 bases from V and 10 bases from J, with 9 bases between. CDR3 length equals 11 residues. Germline V CDR1 and CDR2: SGHAT, FQNNGV. CDR3 sequence: CASSPNREQFF. For the CDR3, the DNA is TGTGCCAGCAGCCCCAACAGGGAGCAGTTCTTC.

The chain uses TRBV29-1 and TRBJ2-3, with a weak D call TRBD1 (6 bases). In germline, CDR1 is SQVTM, CDR2 ANQGSEA. The CDR3 is 12 residues long. The CDR3 DNA reads TGCAGTCACAGGGTCGGAACAGATACGCAGTATTTT. As protein: CSHRVGTDTQYF.

The CDR3 DNA sequence: TGCAGTGCTAGATCGAGGGTTGAAGCTTTCTTT. The encoded protein is CSARSRVEAFF. The gene calls are TRBV20-1 and TRBJ1-1; D is unclear. CDR1 is DFQATT, CDR2 SNEGSKA, per germline (reference sequence). The germline V and J ends were trimmed by 2 bases and 7 bases, with 8 bases remaining between them. The length of the CDR3 is 11 residues.

The chain recombines TRBV21-1 with TRBJ1-5; TRBD1 is taken as the D call from the table, unchecked against the DNA. TRBV21-1 is labeled a pseudogene. The CDR3 extends over 14 amino acids. The CDR3 sequence: CASSRTGRHSPQHF. The DNA of the CDR3 is TGTGCCAGCAGCAGGACAGGAAGACATTCGCCCCAGCATTTT.

The J gene is TRBJ2-1, the V gene TRBV7-9; 10 bases map to TRBD2. This CDR3 comprises 15 residues. J was trimmed by 3 bases and V by 5 bases; bases with no gene match: 4. Germline loops: CDR1 SEHNR, CDR2 FQNEAQ (reference sequence). The CDR3 sequence is CASSHGLADYNEQFF. The CDR3 DNA follows: TGTGCCAGCAGCCACGGACTAGCGGACTACAATGAGCAGTTCTTC.

The rearrangement links TRBV29-1 to TRBJ2-3, with 8 bases aligning to TRBD2. The CDR3 covers 16 residues. V lost 0 bases, J lost 1 base, and 6 bases stayed unmatched. Germline-derived CDR1 and CDR2 are SQVTM and ANQGSEA. The CDR3 DNA follows: TGCAGCGTTGAAGACACCAGGCGGGGGGGCACAGATACGCAGTATTTT. Residues: CSVEDTRRGGTDTQYF.

V is TRBV6-1 and J is TRBJ2-5; maybe TRBD2 (6 bases). This CDR3 contains 15 residues. The V end was cut by 2 bases, the J end by 1 base, with 11 bases between. The germline V gene has CDR1 MNHNS and CDR2 SASEGT. CDR3 loop: CASSELVGGQETQYF. For the CDR3, the DNA is TGTGCCAGCAGTGAACTTGTCGGGGGCCAAGAGACCCAGTACTTC.

The chain is built from TRBV6-5 and TRBJ1-5; D not certain. The CDR3 is 14 residues long. Germline CDR1 reads MNHEY; CDR2 reads SVGAGI. The ends were cut back, 6 bases at V and 2 bases at J, with 11 bases in the middle. The CDR3 here is CASRPTRGNQPQHF. CDR3 DNA sequence: TGTGCCAGCAGACCCACACGGGGCAATCAGCCCCAGCATTTT.

The chain recombines TRBV6-5 with TRBJ2-1, with D unresolved. V shed 6 bases and J shed 5 bases, with 5 bases lying between them. Germline lookup yields CDR1 MNHEY and CDR2 SVGAGI. This CDR3 has 11 amino acids. CDR3 bases: TGTGCCAGCAGCCTAGACAATGAGCAGTTCTTC. Translating it yields CASSLDNEQFF.

In the case of this clone: One junction end does not reproduce the germline sequence, and a read error may be involved. The gene calls are TRBV7-9 and TRBJ2-1, with a possible D match to TRBD2 (5 bases). Germline-derived CDR1 and CDR2 are SEHNR and FQNEAQ (reference sequence). This CDR3 is 14 amino acids long. CDR3 sequence reads: CSSSLAGILGEQFF. The CDR3 nucleotides read TGTTCCAGCAGCTTGGCCGGGATTCTCGGAGAGCAGTTCTTC.

The chain joins TRBV7-2 to TRBJ1-3; the D gene is possibly TRBD1 (5 bases). Germline CDR1 is SGHTA and CDR2 is FQGNSA. V lost 5 bases, J lost 3 bases, and 11 bases lay in between. This CDR3 spans 14 amino acids. The CDR3 region has the DNA TGTGCCAGCAGCCCCCGGGGGTTTGGAAACACCATATATTTT. Protein sequence: CASSPRGFGNTIYF.

This clone was counted a single time. V and J are TRBV5-1 and TRBJ2-3; D gene uncertain. The CDR3 is 14 residues long. Germline assignment: CDR1 SGHRS and CDR2 YFSETQ. Trimming took 4 bases from V and 5 from J, leaving 14 bases between them. The CDR3 sequence is CASSPNLGIDTQYF. The CDR3 DNA reads as TGCGCCAGCAGCCCAAATCTAGGAATAGATACGCAGTATTTT.

The rearrangement uses TRBV4-1 and TRBJ1-2; D not resolved. This CDR3 region has 15 residues. CDR1 MGHRA and CDR2 YSYEKL come from the germline V gene. Trimming pared 2 bases from V and 4 bases from J, leaving 14 bases between. CDR3 DNA: TGCGCCAGCAGCCAAACGACCTGGGGAGGCTATGGCTACACCTTC. It yields the protein CASSQTTWGGYGYTF.

This clone showed up just once. The chain combines TRBV25-1 with TRBJ2-7; D possibly corresponds to TRBD1 (6 bases). Germline V gene lookup returns CDR1 MGHDK and CDR2 SYGVNS. The V gene lost 6 bases and the J gene lost 0 bases, with 12 bases spanning the gap. The CDR3 length is 14 residues. The CDR3: CASRKQGSSYEQYF. In nucleotides, the CDR3 is TGTGCCAGCAGAAAACAGGGTAGCTCCTACGAGCAGTACTTC.

This chain links TRBV28 with TRBJ2-7; TRBD1 matches 8 bases. Per the germline V gene, CDR1 is MDHEN and CDR2 is SYDVKM. The V gene end was trimmed by 4 bases and the J gene end by 4 bases; junction bases not matched to a gene: 6. The length of the CDR3 is 14 residues. The CDR3 sequence: CASSSNRGRYEQYF. The CDR3 region has the DNA TGTGCCAGCAGTTCCAACAGGGGGAGGTACGAGCAGTACTTC. Variable domain in full (rest from reference TRBV28 and TRBJ2-7): DVKVTQSSRYLVKRTGEKVFLECVQDMDHENMFWYRQDPGLGLRLIYFSYDVKMKEKGDIPEGYSVSREKKERFSLILESASTNQTSMYLCASSSNRGRYEQYFGPGTRLTVT.

This clone was seen only a few times. The DNA for the CDR3 is TGTGCCAGCGTTGGGACAGCTAGCAATCAGCCCCAGCATTTT. This sequence encodes CASVGTASNQPQHF. The chain employs TRBV6-6 and TRBJ1-5; 7 bases map to TRBD1. In germline, CDR1 is MNHNY, CDR2 SVGAGI (reference sequence). V shed 8 bases and J 0 bases; nucleotides not matched to a gene: 4. The CDR3 length is 14 residues.

This chain connects TRBV9 to TRBJ1-5, with 7 bases identical to TRBD1. V lost 4 bases to trimming and J lost 7 bases; unmatched junction nucleotides: 8. Germline CDR1 SGDLS, CDR2 YYNGEE. The CDR3 loop spans 14 amino acids. The CDR3 protein is CASSPTGRGQPQHF. The CDR3 nucleotides are TGTGCCAGCAGCCCGACAGGGCGCGGGCAGCCCCAGCATTTT. The full variable domain, in which reference TRBV9 and TRBJ1-5 provide the parts outside the CDR3, is DSGVTQTPKHLITATGQRVTLRCSPRSGDLSVYWYQQSLDQGLQFLIQYYNGEERAKGNILERFSAQQFPDLHSELNLSSLELGDSALYFCASSPTGRGQPQHFGDGTRLSIL.

The chain recombines TRBV7-2 with TRBJ2-3, with TRBD1 as a possible D gene (5 bases). V shed 1 base and J shed 10 bases, with 12 bases lying between them. The CDR3 loop spans 13 amino acids. Germline V gene sequence: CDR1 SGHTA, CDR2 FQGNSA. The CDR3 reads CASSLGDSRAQYF. The CDR3 DNA reads TGTGCCAGCAGCTTAGGAGACAGCCGCGCGCAGTATTTT.

This clone has more than one count but fewer than ten. The J gene is TRBJ2-7, the V gene TRBV6-5, with D tentatively TRBD1 (6 bases). V lost 0 bases and J 2 bases, leaving 8 bases between the germline ends. The CDR3 length is 14 residues. The germline V gene encodes CDR1 MNHEY and CDR2 SVGAGI. CDR3 sequence: CASSYSSGAYEQYF. CDR3 coding DNA: TGTGCCAGCAGTTACTCGTCAGGGGCCTACGAGCAGTACTTC.

CDR3 sequence reads: CASSLGGAYNEQFF. The CDR3 DNA sequence: TGTGCCAGCAGTTTGGGGGGGGCTTACAATGAGCAGTTCTTC. The rearrangement uses TRBV28 and TRBJ2-1, with TRBD2 as a possible D gene (7 bases). V gave up 3 bases and J gave up 4 bases, with 10 bases separating them. Per germline, CDR1 MDHEN and CDR2 SYDVKM. This CDR3 contains 14 residues.